The source of this TCR beta chain is a study of T cells in Graves' hyperthyroidism and ophthalmopathy. Study-wide points: In validation, the model predicted ophthalmopathy. These predictions came a median 6.5 months before onset.

This clonotype appeared many times. The antigen is unknown. This CDR3 has 17 residues. After removal of 6 bases from V and 2 bases from J, the junction contained 12 bases not matched to a gene. CDR1 SQVTM and CDR2 ANQGSEA come from the germline V gene. From RNA transcripts, TCR beta CDR3 regions were amplified. The HTBI primer set drove a first-round RT-PCR of the TCR CDR3. TCRdb re-derived calls from the multiplex PCR reads in MiXCR, one entry per CDR3 protein. This table has 30,000 to 35,000 distinct CDR3 sequences, approximately 52% appearing once. Sequenced material: blood. This sequence originates from a woman aged 40 to 50 with Graves' ophthalmopathy. The J gene is TRBJ2-5, the V gene TRBV29-1; 13 positions match TRBD2. The CDR3 loop reads CSVSRLAGGKEQETQYF. The CDR3, as DNA: TGCAGCGTCTCAAGACTAGCGGGGGGAAAGGAGCAAGAGACCCAGTACTTC.